This entry features one T cell receptor (beta chain) sequence. Using immunoSEQ multiplex PCR, the repertoire was profiled, and TCRdb retains in-frame clones only, with some absent. The data hold roughly 200,000 clones, with about nine tenths observed a single time. This specimen comes from a study of blood T cell repertoires in COVID-19. The CDR3 consists of 16 residues. Looked up from germline, CDR1 is SGHRS and CDR2 is YFSETQ. With 2 bases removed from V and 5 bases from J, the gap between germline ends came to 19 bases. This TCR was sampled from a woman aged 25 to 39 who had recovered from COVID-19. The specimen was PBMCs or T cells enriched from blood (not recorded which). V and J are TRBV5-1 and TRBJ1-2; a possible D gene is TRBD1 (5 bases). The CDR3 region has the DNA TGCGCCAGCAGCTTCCCCTCGGGCGGGGGTGATTATGGCTACACCTTC. Amino acids: CASSFPSGGGDYGYTF.